This T cell receptor beta chain was observed in a study of T-cell reconstitution after alpha-beta-depleted transplantation in children. Construction of the TCRbeta library involved unique molecular identifiers. One entry per CDR3 protein, called by TCRdb with MiXCR from the PCR reads. The table includes approximately 93,000 distinct CDR3 sequences, 8% to 9% detected once. The table lists this clonotype with many counts. This TCR came from a human donor who donated a stem cell graft to a child with congenital amegakaryocytic thrombocytopenia. The input for sequencing was PBMCs from the stem cell graft donor, taken from the stem cell graft.

The chain's CDR3 is CSVNEVGSGETQYF. DNA of the CDR3: TGCAGCGTCAATGAGGTCGGGTCCGGGGAGACCCAGTACTTC. The genes are TRBV29-1 and TRBJ2-5; D is unclear. CDR1 SQVTM and CDR2 ANQGSEA come from the germline V gene. V was trimmed by 6 bases and J by 5 bases, leaving 19 bases between them. There are 14 residues in the CDR3. The variable domain in full, with the rest retrieved from reference TRBV29-1 and TRBJ2-5, is SAVISQKPSRDICQRGTSLTIQCQVDSQVTMMFWYRQQPGQSLTLIATANQGSEATYESGFVIDKFPISRPNLTFSTLTVSNMSPEDSSIYLCSVNEVGSGETQYFGPGTRLLVL.